A selection of T cell receptor beta chains follows, all from one sample in a study. One entry per CDR3 protein, called by TCRdb with MiXCR from the 5' RACE reads. The table includes 30,000 to 40,000 distinct CDR3 sequences, roughly 25% detected once. Sequenced material: naive CD4+ T cells sorted from a lymph node. The receptors shown here come from a female donor with breast cancer. Both conserved end residues are part of each CDR3. A D gene is named only where the DNA matches it firmly. The size entry is marked missing in some rows and otherwise reads once, few, many or a size class.

TRBD2 - TRBJ2-7 TRBV12-3/TRBV12-4 TGTGCCAGCAGTTTAGGGTTAGCGGGAGATCTTGTTGGGGAGCAGTACTTC CASSLGLAGDLVGEQYF
TRBD1 few TRBJ2-6 TRBV9 TGTGCCAGCAGCGGGGACAGGGGGCCTGGTGGGGCCAACGTCCTGACTTTC CASSGDRGPGGANVLTF
- few TRBJ2-3 TRBV11-2 TGTGCCAGCACCGTTGGGGGGTTCTCAGATACGCAGTATTTT CASTVGGFSDTQYF
TRBD2 - TRBJ2-2 TRBV5-1 TGCGCCAGCGGGACTAGTCCCACCGGGGAGCTGTTTTTT CASGTSPTGELFF
TRBD1 many TRBJ2-2 TRBV3-1 TGTGCCAGCAGCCTTCGCGGACAGGGCGACGGGGAGCTGTTTTTT CASSLRGQGDGELFF
- few TRBJ2-1 TRBV12-3/TRBV12-4 TGTGCCAGCAGTTTAGTCCAGGAGAAGCAGTTCTTC CASSLVQEKQFF
TRBD1 - TRBJ2-7 TRBV20-1 TGCAGGGCGGCAGGGGGTTCCCACGAGCAGTACTTC CRAAGGSHEQYF
- few TRBJ2-7 TRBV20-1 TGCAGTGCACCGACAGACTCCTACGAGCAGTACTTC CSAPTDSYEQYF
- - TRBJ1-1 TRBV7-3 TGTGCCAGCAGCTTAGGGTGGGACACTGAAGCTTTCTTT CASSLGWDTEAFF
- - TRBJ2-5 TRBV7-9 TGTGCCAGCAGCTTAGACGAAGAGACCCAGTACTTC CASSLDEETQYF
- - TRBJ1-2 TRBV27 TGTGCCAGCAGTTTGGTTGAGGGACGTGGCTACACCTTC CASSLVEGRGYTF
- - TRBJ2-1 TRBV5-4 TGTGCCAGCAGCCAGGACAGTTTGGGGAGCTCCTACAATGAGCAGTTCTTC CASSQDSLGSSYNEQFF
TRBD1 - TRBJ1-4 TRBV5-1 TGCGCCAGCAGCGAGGACAGGGGGCTGCCGTCCAGTGAAAAACTGTTTTTT CASSEDRGLPSSEKLFF
- - TRBJ1-4 TRBV28 TGTGCCAGCAGTTTATCCGATAATGAAAAACTGTTTTTT CASSLSDNEKLFF
- - TRBJ1-1 TRBV7-2 TGTGCCAGCAGCTTAGTGGAATCTTTGCACACTGAAGCTTTCTTT CASSLVESLHTEAFF
- - TRBJ2-3 TRBV5-4 TGTGCCAGCAGCCCCCGACTAGGTGACACAGATACGCAGTATTTT CASSPRLGDTDTQYF
TRBD2 many TRBJ2-1 TRBV6-2/TRBV6-3 TGTGCCAGCAGTCGCCCCGGACTAGCGGTCAATGAGCAGTTCTTC CASSRPGLAVNEQFF
- few TRBJ2-6 TRBV9 TGTGCCTCTTCCTCTCACAGGGGACTTTCTGGGGCCAACGTCCTGACTTTC CASSSHRGLSGANVLTF
- - TRBJ2-5 TRBV5-6 TGTGCCAGCAGCCCGGCTTGGCCTTTGAAGGAGACCCAGTACTTC CASSPAWPLKETQYF
- - TRBJ2-3 TRBV20-1 TGCAGCGCCTATACGGATACGCAGTATTTT CSAYTDTQYF
- - TRBJ1-2 TRBV2 TGTGCCAGCAGTTCGGACTGGGGACCCCTCGGGGGCTACACCTTC CASSSDWGPLGGYTF
TRBD1 few TRBJ2-1 TRBV18 TGTGCCAGCTCACCACCCGGGACAGCTAGCACAGATACGCAGTTCTTC CASSPPGTASTDTQFF
TRBD1 many TRBJ2-2 TRBV4-1 TGCGCCAGCAGCCAAGGCAGGGGGAACACCGGCGGGGAGCTGTTTTTT CASSQGRGNTGGELFF
- medium-sized TRBJ2-7 TRBV4-2 TGTGCCAGCAGCCACGCACCGGGCGGACATTACGAGCAGTACTTC CASSHAPGGHYEQYF
- - TRBJ2-7 TRBV4-1 TGCGCCAGCAGCCCTACGCTGGACAGACCCTACGAGCAGTACTTC CASSPTLDRPYEQYF
TRBD2 many TRBJ2-1 TRBV4-2 TGTGCCAGCAGCCAAGATCTTAGCGGGGCCGCGAACAATGAGCAGTTCTTC CASSQDLSGAANNEQFF
TRBD2 few TRBJ2-3 TRBV12-3/TRBV12-4 TGTGCCGGCAGTACCTCTAGCGGGGATACGCAGTATTTT CAGSTSSGDTQYF
- - TRBJ2-7 TRBV7-8 TGTGCCAGCAGCTTCCACCCCGCAAGCTCCTACGAGCAGTACTTC CASSFHPASSYEQYF
- - TRBJ1-6 TRBV6-5 TGTGCCAGCAGTTACAGTGGCAGGAGGGGATCACCCCTCCACTTT CASSYSGRRGSPLHF
TRBD2 medium-sized TRBJ2-1 TRBV5-1 TGCGCCAGCAGCCCCCCGGGGACTAGTCAGTTCTTC CASSPPGTSQFF
TRBD2 - TRBJ2-7 TRBV5-5 TGTGCCAGCAGCCCAAGCGGGAGCCTCTCCTACGAGCAGTACTTC CASSPSGSLSYEQYF
- medium-sized TRBJ1-2 TRBV7-9 TGTGCTACAGAGGCTCCCGGGGGGCATAACTATGGCTACACCTTC CATEAPGGHNYGYTF
TRBD2 - TRBJ2-2 TRBV28 TGTGCCAGCAGTTTTAGCGGGAGGGCCACCGGGGAGCTGTTTTTT CASSFSGRATGELFF
TRBD1 medium-sized TRBJ2-7 TRBV5-6 TGTGCCAGCAGCTGGGGGACAGGGAACGTCGAGCAGTACTTC CASSWGTGNVEQYF
- - TRBJ2-1 TRBV5-1 TGCGCCAGCAGCTCTGGGCCCCTTAGTGGGGGCCTAACCTACAATGAGCAGTTCTTC CASSSGPLSGGLTYNEQFF
TRBD1 - TRBJ2-3 TRBV7-2 TGTGCCAGCAGCGGACAGGGGAGAGGTACAGATACGCAGTATTTT CASSGQGRGTDTQYF
- once TRBJ1-5 TRBV20-1 TGCAGTGCTGGAGGGGGTTGGAGGGATAGCAATCAGCCCCAGCATTTT CSAGGGWRDSNQPQHF
- few TRBJ2-3 TRBV5-1 TGCGCCAGCAGCTTGACGGGAGTGGTCCCAGATACGCAGTATTTT CASSLTGVVPDTQYF
- many TRBJ2-3 TRBV27 TGTGCCAGCACCGGGGGGCCCACAGATACGCAGTATTTT CASTGGPTDTQYF
TRBD1 - TRBJ1-5 TRBV15 TGTGCCGCCAGCAGAGATAGAGACAGGGATCAGCCCCAGCATTTT CAASRDRDRDQPQHF
- many TRBJ1-5 TRBV5-4 TGTGCCAGCAGCCCGGGAGGGGGGAATCAGCCCCAGCATTTT CASSPGGGNQPQHF
- - TRBJ2-2 TRBV29-1 TGCAGCGTCCGCCGGGGGGCAACCGGGGAGCTGTTTTTT CSVRRGATGELFF
- - TRBJ1-2 TRBV6-6 TGTGCCAGCAGTTGGGCGACAGGCTATGGCTACACCTTC CASSWATGYGYTF
- - TRBJ1-2 TRBV6-5 TGTGCCAGCAGTTCATGGTCAGCACTCTATGGCTACACCTTC CASSSWSALYGYTF
- - TRBJ2-7 TRBV4-2 TGTGCCAGCAGCCTCTATAACCAGGGGTACTCCTACGAGCAGTACTTC CASSLYNQGYSYEQYF
- few TRBJ1-5 TRBV6-1 TGTGCCAGCACCCAGGTGTCGCGCAATCAGCCCCAGCATTTT CASTQVSRNQPQHF
- many TRBJ1-6 TRBV9 TGTGCCAGCAGTCCACCTTTGGGACGGCCTATTTCACCCCTCCACTTT CASSPPLGRPISPLHF
- - TRBJ2-7 TRBV28 TGTGCCAGCAGTTTAGGGTCAGAAGGCGAGCAGTACTTC CASSLGSEGEQYF
- few TRBJ2-2 TRBV4-1 TGCGCCAGCAGCCATAGGGAGTATGGGGAGCTGTTTTTT CASSHREYGELFF
TRBD1 once TRBJ1-5 TRBV30 TGTGCCTGGAGCGTCGGCGGTACAGGGGGCAGACAGCCCCAGCATTTT CAWSVGGTGGRQPQHF
- - TRBJ2-4 TRBV28 TGTGCCAGCAGTTTATCGGATTTGAGGCCCCGGATGGGCAAAAACATTCAGTACTTC CASSLSDLRPRMGKNIQYF
- - TRBJ1-5 TRBV4-2 TGTGCCAGCAGCCAAGATTCGGCCCGCAGGGACAATCAGCCCCAGCATTTT CASSQDSARRDNQPQHF
TRBD2 few TRBJ2-1 TRBV24-1 TGTGCCACCAGTGATACAGGGACTAGCGGGAGAACCCTCAATGAGCAGTTCTTC CATSDTGTSGRTLNEQFF
TRBD2 few TRBJ2-2 TRBV28 TGTGCCAGCAGTTTAGACGGGGGGGCCCGGGCCGGGGAGCTGTTTTTT CASSLDGGARAGELFF
- - TRBJ1-1 TRBV7-3 TGTGCCAGCAGCGAAGCGGGGGTTGGGACTGAAGCTTTCTTT CASSEAGVGTEAFF
- few TRBJ2-1 TRBV5-5 TGTGCCAGCAGCTTCGTGCATGAGCAGTTCTTC CASSFVHEQFF
- many TRBJ1-1 TRBV27 TGTGCCAGCAGTAGGGGGAACACTGAAGCTTTCTTT CASSRGNTEAFF
- - TRBJ2-7 TRBV9 TGTGCCAGCAGCGTAGTGTCCAGCGGCCCTCGGGAGCAGTACTTC CASSVVSSGPREQYF
- - TRBJ2-1 TRBV4-1 TGCGCCAGCGGCCAAGAAGGAGGGGCGCGAATCGGCGAGCAGTTCTTC CASGQEGGARIGEQFF
- few TRBJ1-6 TRBV4-2 TGTGCCAGCAGCCAAGAGACGAATTCACCCCTCCACTTT CASSQETNSPLHF